Presented here are 20 T cell receptor beta chains from one specimen sequenced in a study of CD8 T cells in Susac syndrome. Reverse transcription used about 0.45 to 1 ug RNA and random hexamers. TCRdb independently ran MiXCR on the immunoSEQ multiplex PCR reads; one entry per CDR3 protein. The sample has some 200,000 distinct CDR3 sequences, 90% to 95% seen once. Sequenced: CD4+ T cells from PBMCs. The receptors shown here come from a human donor with multiple sclerosis.

The V gene is TRBV5-4, the J gene TRBJ1-1, with 7 bases lining up with TRBD1. V dropped 2 bases and J dropped 0; count of bases not matched to a gene: 7. CDR3 size: 16 residues. Germline assignment: CDR1 SGHNT and CDR2 YYREEE (reference sequence). CDR3 sequence: CASSLGKGGVNTEAFF. CDR3 DNA sequence: TGTGCCAGCAGCTTAGGGAAAGGGGGCGTGAACACTGAAGCTTTCTTT.

The rearrangement links TRBV5-6 to TRBJ1-4; a weak D match, TRBD1 (5 bases). Germline V gives CDR1 SGHDT, CDR2 YYEEEE. Trimming removed 4 bases from V and 0 bases from J, with 10 bases in between. This CDR3 region has 15 residues. CDR3 region: CASSADRTTNEKLFF. In DNA, the CDR3 is TGTGCCAGCAGCGCTGACAGAACAACTAATGAAAAACTGTTTTTT. Based on the CDR3 plus reference TRBV5-6 and TRBJ1-4, the full variable domain is DAGVTQSPTHLIKTRGQQVTLRCSPKSGHDTVSWYQQALGQGPQFIFQYYEEEERQRGNFPDRFSGHQFPNYSSELNVNALLLGDSALYLCASSADRTTNEKLFFGSGTQLSVL.

This clonotype was seen once. This rearrangement joins TRBV12-2 to TRBJ1-6. TRBV12-2 represents a pseudogene. This CDR3 contains 15 residues. This CDR3 is CASRLVSAACSPLHF. As DNA, the CDR3 is TGTGCAAGTCGCTTAGTTTCGGCAGCTTGTTCACCCCTCCACTTT.

This sequence joins TRBV29-1 and TRBJ2-1, with 11 bases identical to TRBD1. Germline CDR1 SQVTM, CDR2 ANQGSEA. The V gene end was trimmed by 5 bases and the J gene end by 7 bases; junction bases not matched to a gene: 22. The CDR3 sequence is 19 residues long. The CDR3 nucleotides read TGCAGCGTTAGCGGGACAGGGGGAAAGCGGTTCGGAGGGGAAAATGAGCAGTTCTTC. It codes for CSVSGTGGKRFGGENEQFF.

CDR3 sequence: CASSQDPRGSSYNEQFF. The CDR3 nucleotides are TGCGCCAGCAGCCAAGATCCACGGGGGAGCTCCTACAATGAGCAGTTCTTC. The J gene is TRBJ2-1, the V gene TRBV4-1, with D possibly TRBD2 on 6 matching bases. The CDR3 spans 17 residues. Germline V gene lookup returns CDR1 MGHRA and CDR2 YSYEKL. Between the trimmed V and J ends, which lost 0 bases and 0 bases, there was a span of 12 bases.

This sequence joins TRBV7-2 and TRBJ2-1; 9 bases line up with TRBD1. J gave up 6 bases and V 5 bases, and 8 bases lay outside the gene matches. From germline, CDR1 is SGHTA and CDR2 FQGNSA. The CDR3 sequence is 15 residues long. In nucleotides, the CDR3 is TGTGCCAGCAGCCGGGGGACAGGGTTACTCAATGAGCAGTTCTTC. It codes for CASSRGTGLLNEQFF.

The chain employs TRBV29-1 and TRBJ2-1; D not certain. The germline CDR1 and CDR2 sequences are SQVTM and ANQGSEA. Between the trimmed V and J ends, which lost 5 bases and 7 bases, there was a span of 18 bases. The CDR3 is made up of 14 amino acids. CDR3 in amino acids: CSVSVGWAKNEQFF. The CDR3 nucleotides are TGCAGCGTTTCAGTGGGCTGGGCGAAGAATGAGCAGTTCTTC.

This chain links TRBV3-1 with TRBJ1-5; D remains ambiguous. V was trimmed by 2 bases and J by 8 bases, leaving 7 bases between them. Germline V CDR1 and CDR2: LGHDT, YNNKEL (reference sequence). This CDR3 is built from 12 residues. This CDR3 is CASSQNREPQHF. The CDR3 DNA reads as TGTGCCAGCAGCCAAAATAGGGAGCCCCAGCATTTT. The whole variable domain, filled in from reference TRBV3-1 and TRBJ1-5, reads DTAVSQTPKYLVTQMGNDKSIKCEQNLGHDTMYWYKQDSKKFLKIMFSYNNKELIINETVPNRFSPKSPDKAHLNLHINSLELGDSAVYFCASSQNREPQHFGDGTRLSIL.

The chain carries TRBV20-1 and TRBJ2-7; 8 positions match TRBD1. CDR3 length: 13 amino acids. The trim removed 3 bases at V and 3 bases at J, leaving 4 bases unmatched. CDR1 is DFQATT and CDR2 is SNEGSKA in the germline V gene (reference sequence). CDR3 nucleotides: TGCAGTGCTAGCCGGACAGGGTACTACGAGCAGTACTTC. Its translation: CSASRTGYYEQYF.

This chain links TRBV20-1 with TRBJ2-7; D might be TRBD1 (6 bases). Germline V gives CDR1 DFQATT, CDR2 SNEGSKA (reference sequence). The length of the CDR3 is 14 residues. The V and J ends lost 5 bases and 1 base respectively, with 15 bases between them. DNA for the CDR3: TGCAGTGCTGTCACTGACAGGCCTTCCTACGAGCAGTACTTC. It translates to CSAVTDRPSYEQYF.

The V gene is TRBV11-2, the J gene TRBJ1-5; D is unclear. The V gene lost 1 base and the J gene lost 6 bases, with 7 bases spanning the gap. The length of the CDR3 is 13 residues. Germline loops: CDR1 SGHAT, CDR2 FQNNGV. The CDR3 spells CASSLGVSQPQHF. The CDR3 region has the DNA TGTGCCAGCAGCTTAGGGGTGAGTCAGCCCCAGCATTTT.

This rearrangement joins TRBV12-3 or TRBV12-4 to TRBJ1-2; D is perhaps TRBD1 (5 bases). The CDR3 covers 12 residues. V was clipped by 2 bases and J by 10 bases, with 11 bases between them. The CDR3 is CASSLLGPHYTF. CDR3 nucleotides: TGTGCCAGCAGTTTATTGGGGCCCCACTACACCTTC.

V usage is TRBV5-1 and J usage is TRBJ2-3, with 11 positions matching TRBD2. Per germline, CDR1 SGHRS and CDR2 YFSETQ. CDR3 size: 16 residues. V lost 4 bases, J lost 0 bases, and 4 bases stayed unmatched. The CDR3 DNA sequence: TGCGCCAGCAGCCTCCGGACTAGCGGGAGCACAGATACGCAGTATTTT. Protein product: CASSLRTSGSTDTQYF.

The chain joins TRBV20-1 to TRBJ2-1; D not certain. The CDR3 covers 13 residues. Germline V gene lookup returns CDR1 DFQATT and CDR2 SNEGSKA (reference sequence). V gave up 1 base and J gave up 7 bases, with 11 bases separating them. The CDR3, as DNA: TGCAGTGCTAGAGCCTCGACTGGTAATGAGCAGTTCTTC. This gives the protein CSARASTGNEQFF.

This sequence joins TRBV27 and TRBJ1-1, with 9 bases that match TRBD1. Germline CDR1 MNHEY, CDR2 SMNVEV (reference sequence). V lost 2 bases to trimming and J lost 12 bases; unmatched junction nucleotides: 19. The CDR3 contains 17 residues. CDR3 nucleotide sequence: TGTGCCAGCAGTTTAGTGAGTTGGCTGGGGACAGGGACAGAAACTTTCTTT. Protein: CASSLVSWLGTGTETFF.

The CDR3 is CASDGQNTEAFF. In DNA, the CDR3 is TGTGCCAGCGACGGACAGAACACTGAAGCTTTCTTT. The V call is TRBV2, the J call TRBJ1-1, with a tentative D call TRBD1 (5 bases). Deletions cut 8 bases from V and 1 base from J, with 8 bases between. The CDR3 is made up of 12 amino acids. Germline V gene sequence: CDR1 SNHLY, CDR2 FYNNEI.

This chain joins TRBV9 and TRBJ1-1; 7 bases fit TRBD1. V shed 4 bases and J 0 bases; nucleotides not matched to a gene: 9. CDR3 length: 16 amino acids. Germline lookup yields CDR1 SGDLS and CDR2 YYNGEE. CDR3 DNA sequence: TGTGCCAGCAGCCAGACAGGGACGAACATGAACACTGAAGCTTTCTTT. It translates to CASSQTGTNMNTEAFF.

The chain recombines TRBV20-1 with TRBJ2-2; tentatively, D is TRBD1 (5 bases). V lost 6 bases and J 1 base, leaving 6 bases between the germline ends. The CDR3 loop spans 12 amino acids. Germline V CDR1 and CDR2: DFQATT, SNEGSKA (reference sequence). This CDR3 is CSAGLNTGELFF. For the CDR3, the DNA is TGCAGTGCGGGGCTGAACACCGGGGAGCTGTTTTTT.

This clonotype showed up just once. V usage is TRBV9 and J usage is TRBJ2-5; no reliable D call. V was pared by 0 bases and J by 5 bases, with 14 bases between. In germline, CDR1 is SGDLS, CDR2 YYNGEE. The CDR3 totals 15 residues. CDR3 residues: CASSVAASRWETQYF. CDR3 in DNA: TGTGCCAGCAGCGTAGCTGCCTCCCGTTGGGAGACCCAGTACTTC.

The chain combines TRBV24-1 with TRBJ2-7, with 8 bases fitting TRBD2. In germline, CDR1 is KGHDR, CDR2 SFDVKD. This CDR3 is built from 14 residues. J gave up 6 bases and V 6 bases, and 9 bases lay outside the gene matches. The CDR3 region has the DNA TGTGCCACCAGTTCTTCCGGGACTAGAGGCGAGCAGTACTTC. Protein: CATSSSGTRGEQYF.